This TCR beta chain derives from a study of long-term antiretroviral therapy in people with HIV. They ran version v3.0 of the immunoSEQ assay at survey level. Sequencing was directed toward roughly 40,000-55,000 T-cell genomes in each sample. Repertoires were generated with immunoSEQ multiplex PCR, while TCRdb's copy carries only in-frame clones and drops some. Of approximately 35,000 clones listed, approximately 97% are singletons. In this sample, this clone turned up once. The V gene's germline CDR1 is LGHNA and CDR2 YSLEER. The CDR3 sequence is 14 residues long. V lost 0 bases to trimming and J lost 2 bases, with 7 bases between them.

The rearrangement links TRBV4-3 to TRBJ1-1; no definite D call. The clonotype was recovered from a man aged 25 to 40 with HIV. The source was unsorted PBMCs, collected 6.9 years after starting antiretroviral therapy. The CDR3 nucleotides are TGCGCCAGCAGCCAAGATCTTGAAAACACTGAAGCTTTCTTT. Its protein product is CASSQDLENTEAFF.